This T cell receptor (beta chain) comes out of a study of chemoradiotherapy in HPV16-positive cancers. Whole-study findings and limits: During treatment, candidate HPV-specific clones and E7-related motifs expanded in tumor.

V trimming: 1 base; J trimming: 2 bases; junction bases outside the gene matches: 1. The CDR3 covers 15 residues. CDR1 and CDR2 (germline): SGHRS, YFSETQ. Samples were taken several times over chemoradiotherapy. On this clone: Antigen specificity is unknown.

The assay was immunoSEQ multiplex PCR, and TCRdb's table has in-frame clones only and misses some. Among some 8,600 clones, around 90% were seen once, and the ten largest hold around 4%. Sequencing used blood, obtained from a patient who underwent chemoradiotherapy. The sequence was collected from a human donor with HPV-associated anogenital cancer. This chain uses TRBV5-1 with TRBJ2-3, with 10 positions matching TRBD2. CDR3 sequence: CASSLSGGATDTQYF. The CDR3, as DNA: TGCGCCAGCAGCTTGAGCGGGGGGGCCACAGATACGCAGTATTTT.